Included here is one T cell receptor beta chain sequence, with context. Specified time point: peripheral blood 6 weeks after treatment start. Sampling of each patient yielded between 1 and 8 specimens, collected pretreatment and on-treatment. V was clipped by 5 bases and J by 8 bases, with 16 bases between them. Germline V gene lookup returns CDR1 GTSNPN and CDR2 SVGIG (reference sequence). This CDR3 comprises 13 residues. The data stem from a study of PD-L1 blockade in urothelial cancer. Study summary: Analyses were performed on blood at 3 weeks after treatment start (the second dose) and at 6 weeks. A median of approximately 150,000 T cells was found in the blood samples.

Profiling relied on immunoSEQ multiplex PCR, and the TCRdb table lists in-frame clones only, not all of them. This table has 66,000 or so clones, 85% to 90% appearing once. The rearrangement joins TRBV30 to TRBJ2-1, with D maybe TRBD1 (5 bases). This material consisted of PBMCs, taken around atezolizumab (anti-PD-L1) treatment. The receptor was isolated from a man between 60 and 75 years old with urothelial cancer. DNA for the CDR3: TGTGCCTGGGCAGGGATGGTGTTCTATGAGCAGTTCTTC. Translating it yields CAWAGMVFYEQFF.